One T cell receptor (beta chain) is described in this entry. Its antigen is unknown. These data belong to a study of beta chain features in type 1 diabetes. Findings of the study overall: Naive, central memory and Treg TCRB repertoires appeared more alike in patients than in healthy donors. Within each of all four CD4+ subsets, Type 1 diabetes patients had TCRB CDR3s that were moderately but significantly shorter.

Since all of the isolated RNA was reverse transcribed, expressed TCRB transcripts were what got sequenced. Mean read depth for naive, central memory and regulatory T cell samples was roughly 4 million reads. Method: immunoSEQ multiplex PCR; TCRdb's copy keeps in-frame clones and lacks some. Among about 160,000 clones, less than 10% were seen once, and the ten largest hold 0.5%. The germline gives CDR1 GTSNPN, CDR2 SVGIG (reference sequence). CDR3 length equals 14 residues. V gave up 5 bases and J gave up 1 base; unmatched junction bases: 6. Every donor had blood drawn once into heparin, approximately 120 mL on average.

The sequenced sample consisted of central memory CD4+ T cells from blood. The receptor was derived from a man aged 18 to 35 with type 1 diabetes. The chain has TRBV30 and TRBJ2-3; 7 nucleotides align to TRBD1. This chain's CDR3 is CAWGLQGGTDTQYF. CDR3 DNA: TGTGCCTGGGGGTTGCAGGGGGGCACAGATACGCAGTATTTT. The full variable domain, in which reference TRBV30 and TRBJ2-3 provide the parts outside the CDR3, is SQTIHQWPATLVQPVGSPLSLECTVEGTSNPNLYWYRQAAGRGLQLLFYSVGIGQISSEVPQNLSASRPQDRQFILSSKKLLLSDSGFYLCAWGLQGGTDTQYFGPGTRLTVL.